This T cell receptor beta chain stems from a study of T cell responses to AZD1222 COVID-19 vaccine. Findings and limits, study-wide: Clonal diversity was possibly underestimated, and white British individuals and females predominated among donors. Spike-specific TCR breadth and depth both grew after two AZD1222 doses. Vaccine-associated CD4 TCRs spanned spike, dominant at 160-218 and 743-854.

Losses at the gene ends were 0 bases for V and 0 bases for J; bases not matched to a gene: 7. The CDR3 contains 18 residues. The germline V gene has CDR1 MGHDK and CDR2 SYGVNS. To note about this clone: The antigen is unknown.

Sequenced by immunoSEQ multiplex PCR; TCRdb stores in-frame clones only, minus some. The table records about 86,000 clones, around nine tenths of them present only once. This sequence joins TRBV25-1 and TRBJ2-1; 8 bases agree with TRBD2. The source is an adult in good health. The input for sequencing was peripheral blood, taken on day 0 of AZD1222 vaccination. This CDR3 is CASSEYGGRKSSYNEQFF. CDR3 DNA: TGTGCCAGCAGTGAATATGGCGGGAGGAAGAGCTCCTACAATGAGCAGTTCTTC.